Listed here is a single T cell receptor (beta chain). Its antigen is currently unknown. This sample stems from a study of blood T cells in healthy people across ages. PBMCs were isolated at a quantity of at least 7 million per sample. Overall study findings and caveats: Conclusively comparing naive with antigen-experienced cells was impossible with unsorted PBMCs.

V lost 3 bases and J 7 bases, leaving 19 bases between the germline ends. The CDR3 covers 16 residues. CDR1 SGHVS and CDR2 FQNEAQ come from the germline V gene. It was with a sample-barcoded 5' primer and a J-beta primer mix that a second PCR of roughly 7 to 11 cycles was run. In TCRdb, the 5' RACE reads were re-called with MiXCR into one record per CDR3 protein. The sample contains about 640,000 distinct CDR3 sequences, roughly 50% of which appear only once. The sequenced material came from blood. The chain recombines TRBV7-8 with TRBJ2-1, with a tentative D call TRBD2 (6 bases). The sequence was collected from a man in his sixties in good health. CDR3 sequence reads: CASSFSGGGEWNEQFF. CDR3 nucleotide sequence: TGTGCCAGCAGCTTTTCCGGCGGCGGGGAATGGAATGAGCAGTTCTTC. Looking up the rest from reference TRBV7-8 and TRBJ2-1 gives the full variable domain: GAGVSQSPRYKVAKRGQDVALRCDPISGHVSLFWYQQALGQGPEFLTYFQNEAQLDKSGLPSDRFFAERPEGSVSTLKIQRTQQEDSAVYLCASSFSGGGEWNEQFFGPGTRLTVL.